The sequence of this T cell receptor (beta chain) was determined in a study of resident and recirculating memory T cells in vitiligo. Here immunoSEQ multiplex PCR was the method, and the copy in TCRdb shows in-frame clones only, minus some. The top ten clones hold around 5.1% of a sample with around 78,000 clones, 92% of them seen once. CDR1 is MNHNY, CDR2 SVGAGI, per germline (reference sequence). The CDR3 has 16 residues. The ends were cut back, 3 bases at V and 4 bases at J, with 17 bases in the middle. This sequence originates from a male donor with vitiligo. The rearrangement uses TRBV6-6 and TRBJ2-3, with a possible D match to TRBD2 (7 bases). Sequences were obtained from blood. CDR3 loop: CASSYGGGVGADTQYF. The CDR3 DNA reads as TGTGCCAGCAGTTATGGAGGGGGGGTGGGGGCAGATACGCAGTATTTT.